These T cell receptor beta chains were read from a single sample in a study of blood T cells in healthy people across ages. TCRdb re-called the 5' RACE reads through MiXCR, storing one row per CDR3 protein. Among hundreds of thousands of distinct CDR3 sequences listed, 52% were seen once. The sequencing input was blood. These receptors all come from an elderly woman in good health. Each CDR3 is given with its conserved first and last residue.

CDR3aa	v_gene	j_gene
CSGRKRGSYNEQFF	TRBV29-1	TRBJ2-1
CASSEYSLAHTDTQYF	TRBV6-1	TRBJ2-3
CASSLAAGTYNEQFF	TRBV7-2	TRBJ2-1
CASSALEGDYGYTF	TRBV6-6	TRBJ1-2
CSAPRGQGGGYTF	TRBV20-1	TRBJ1-2
CAISWTGGEANVLTF	TRBV10-3	TRBJ2-6
CASSQTQGMRSYNEQFF	TRBV7-2	TRBJ2-1
CSAPSGSFMSKNIQYF	TRBV20-1	NA
CSARGGRSAYGYTF	TRBV20-1	TRBJ1-2
CASSQHLNSNQPQHF	TRBV4-1	TRBJ1-5
CSARRGGRLLDTQYF	TRBV20-1	TRBJ2-3
CASSQDYGRRQPNQPQHF	TRBV4-3	TRBJ1-5
CASSLNPGNYDYTF	TRBV5-1	TRBJ1-2
CASSQETGGEQYF	TRBV4-3	TRBJ2-7
CSVTEGWANEKLFF	TRBV29-1	TRBJ1-4
CASSLVASGGTDTQYF	TRBV7-2	TRBJ2-3
CASSMVVSSYNEQFF	TRBV5-4	TRBJ2-1
CASSSWDGVNTEAFF	TRBV27	TRBJ1-1
CASSPGLAGETQYF	TRBV7-9	TRBJ2-5
CASSFLGLRGQHSYEQYF	TRBV12-3/TRBV12-4	TRBJ2-7
CSARVAGTISYEQYF	TRBV20-1	TRBJ2-7
CASSLTGGKEQYF	TRBV7-2	TRBJ2-7
CSTSPVDTQYF	TRBV29-1	TRBJ2-3
CASSQGLGPAGGGANVLTF	TRBV4-2	TRBJ2-6
CASSLVSGTSGKSSYNEQFF	TRBV12-3/TRBV12-4	TRBJ2-1
CASSLEAQGYYGYTF	TRBV7-2	TRBJ1-2
CASSIDLGQRNTEAFF	TRBV19	TRBJ1-1
CSAGDPYNEQFF	TRBV20-1	TRBJ2-1
CSAWDRGQIIYGYTF	TRBV20-1	TRBJ1-2
CASSSGLAGAHTYEQYF	TRBV6-5	NA
CASSPLMAGGYEQYF	TRBV28	TRBJ2-7
CASSQEGNYNYGYTF	TRBV4-3	TRBJ1-2
CASSYPSVAGGTDTQYF	TRBV6-5	TRBJ2-3
CASSLDVGASTDTQYF	TRBV11-2	TRBJ2-3
CASSDGTSLGNQPQHF	TRBV9	TRBJ1-5
CSATGTGDGYTF	TRBV20-1	TRBJ1-2
CASVLAGGNNEQFF	TRBV3-1	TRBJ2-1
CATALAGGPGNEQFF	TRBV10-3	TRBJ2-1
CASSSDGSGKLFF	TRBV7-6	TRBJ1-4
CASSFLWTGKTQTYEQYF	TRBV28	TRBJ2-7